This TCR beta chain emerged from a study of T cell responses to AZD1222 COVID-19 vaccine. The CDR3 covers 16 residues. V lost 2 bases and J lost 2, with 13 bases in between. Germline V CDR1 and CDR2: SEHNR, FQNEAQ (reference sequence). Produced via immunoSEQ multiplex PCR; TCRdb's table is partial and in-frame only. The data contain tens of thousands of clones, about 83% of them singletons. The specimen comprised peripheral blood, sampled 28 days after the second AZD1222 dose. This clonotype originated in an adult who received the AZD1222 COVID-19 vaccine. The rearrangement uses TRBV7-9 and TRBJ1-3, with D perhaps TRBD1 (6 bases). The chain's CDR3 is CASSLTGLRAGNTIYF. CDR3 coding DNA: TGTGCCAGCAGCTTAACAGGGCTCCGGGCTGGAAACACCATATATTTT.